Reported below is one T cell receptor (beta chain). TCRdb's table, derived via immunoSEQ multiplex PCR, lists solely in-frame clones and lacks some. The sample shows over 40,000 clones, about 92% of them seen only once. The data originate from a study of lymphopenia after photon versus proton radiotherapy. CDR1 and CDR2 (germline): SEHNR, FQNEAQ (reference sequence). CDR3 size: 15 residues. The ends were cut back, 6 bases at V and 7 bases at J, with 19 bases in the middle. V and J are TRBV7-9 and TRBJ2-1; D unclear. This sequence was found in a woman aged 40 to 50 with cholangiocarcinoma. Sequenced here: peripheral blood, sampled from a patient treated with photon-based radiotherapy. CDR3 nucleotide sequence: TGTGCCAGCAGGTCCCCCCCGGCTATCGGAAATGAGCAGTTCTTC. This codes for CASRSPPAIGNEQFF.